Listed below are T cell receptor beta chains from one sample, sequenced in a study of cytomegalovirus exposure and HLA in healthy donors. TCRdb's table, derived via immunoSEQ multiplex PCR, lists solely in-frame clones and lacks some. The sample comprises a few hundred thousand clones, around 80% of which are singletons, and about 0.3% rests with the top ten. The specimen was PBMCs. The source is a girl aged 2-10 years in good health and CMV-seronegative. The CDR3 runs from the conserved cysteine through the conserved F or W. A D gene is named only where the DNA matches it firmly. Some rows have no size entry. The others give once, few or many, or a class for an expanded clone.

j_call v_call clone_size d_call cdr3_nt cdr3_aa
TRBJ1-4 TRBV7-8 . . TGTGCCAGCAGCTTGAGCCGAGAAAAACTGTTTTTT CASSLSREKLFF
TRBJ2-1 TRBV6-5 . TRBD2 TGTGCCAGCAGTTACTCGTACAGCGGGGGGCACAATGAGCAGTTCTTC CASSYSYSGGHNEQFF
TRBJ2-1 TRBV15 few TRBD2 TGTGCCACCAGCAGACAAGGGACTAGCGGGGGAAGGCGGAATGAGCAGTTCTTC CATSRQGTSGGRRNEQFF
TRBJ1-2 TRBV9 . . TGTGCCAGCAGGGACAGTCGGGCCGGGGGCTACACCTTC CASRDSRAGGYTF
TRBJ1-2 TRBV9 . TRBD1 TGTGCCAGCAGCCCACCGACAGGGACGGAGTATGGCTACACCTTC CASSPPTGTEYGYTF
TRBJ2-2 TRBV10-3 . TRBD1 TGTGCCATTCTGACAGGGAGCGGGGAGCTGTTTTTT CAILTGSGELFF
TRBJ2-1 TRBV4-1 few . TGCGCCAGCAGCCAAGTCGGGAGTGAGCAGTTCTTC CASSQVGSEQFF
TRBJ2-7 TRBV4-1 . . TGCGCCAGCAGCCGGCTAGTGGGTGGGTGCTGCGAGCAGTACTTC CASSRLVGGCCEQYF
TRBJ2-1 TRBV5-6 . . TGTGCCAGCAGCTTGAAGGTGGGCTATTCCTACAATGAGCAGTTCTTC CASSLKVGYSYNEQFF
TRBJ1-3 TRBV4-1 . . TGCGCCAGCAGCCAACACAGGGATGCTGGAAACACCATATATTTT CASSQHRDAGNTIYF
TRBJ1-2 TRBV7-9 . . TGTGCCAGCAGTTTCGACTATGGCTACACCTTC CASSFDYGYTF
TRBJ1-1 TRBV7-3 . . TGTGCCAGCAGCTTAACTAAGAACACTGAAGCTTTCTTT CASSLTKNTEAFF
TRBJ2-1 TRBV27 . TRBD2 TGTGCCAGCAGTTTATCGGCCCGACTAGCGGGGGGGGACAATGAGCAGTTCTTC CASSLSARLAGGDNEQFF
TRBJ2-3 TRBV7-9 . . TGTGCCAGCAGCACAGCTAGCACAGATACGCAGTATTTT CASSTASTDTQYF
TRBJ1-5 TRBV2 once TRBD1 TGTGCCAGCAGGTTGAACAGGGGGCTTTTACAGCCCCAGCATTTT CASRLNRGLLQPQHF
TRBJ2-7 TRBV2 . TRBD1 TGTGCCAGCAGTGATCCCGACAGGGAAGGTCGCGAGCAGTACTTC CASSDPDREGREQYF
TRBJ2-1 TRBV7-8 . TRBD2 TGTGCCAGCAGCTTACGTTGGGCTAGCGGGGAGTCCGAGCAGTTCTTC CASSLRWASGESEQFF
TRBJ1-1 TRBV4-2 . . TGTGCCAGCAGCCAATCTCGGTGGACTGAAGCTTTCTTT CASSQSRWTEAFF
TRBJ1-1 TRBV30 once TRBD1 TGTGCCTGGAGTGCAGGGGGCAGGACTGAAGCTTTCTTT CAWSAGGRTEAFF
TRBJ2-1 TRBV13 . TRBD1 TGTGCCAGCAGCTTGAGGGACAGCTCCTACAATGAGCAGTTCTTC CASSLRDSSYNEQFF
TRBJ2-5 TRBV6-1 . . TGTGCCAGCAGTGACTGGCAGTTCCAAGAGACCCAGTACTTC CASSDWQFQETQYF
TRBJ1-3 TRBV9 . . TGTGCCAGCAGCGTTGAGGGAGCTGGAAACACCATATATTTT CASSVEGAGNTIYF
TRBJ1-2 TRBV12-5 . . TGTGCTAGTGGTAACGACAGGCAAGGCTACACCTTC CASGNDRQGYTF
TRBJ2-7 TRBV30 . TRBD1 TGTGCCTGGAGGGTACAGGGGCCCCCCTACGAGCAGTACTTC CAWRVQGPPYEQYF